The 9 T cell receptor beta chains below come from one sample, sequenced in a study of OX40 agonist ivuxolimab in advanced cancers. Using immunoSEQ multiplex PCR, the repertoire was profiled, and TCRdb retains in-frame clones only, with some absent. The table includes around 30,000 clones, nearly 95% detected once. The source material was CD4+ or CD8+ T cells sorted from blood, sampled in a trial of the OX40 agonist ivuxolimab. Every receptor here comes from an adult with an advanced solid tumor such as melanoma, head and neck, liver or kidney cancer.

The chain couples TRBV19 to TRBJ2-1; unclear D gene. Germline V gives CDR1 LNHDA, CDR2 SQIVND (reference sequence). CDR3 length: 17 residues. V was cut by 3 bases and J by 0 bases, with 15 bases left in between. The CDR3 reads CASSMIYGRYSYNEQFF. For the CDR3, the DNA is TGTGCCAGTAGTATGATATATGGACGATACTCCTACAATGAGCAGTTCTTC.

There are a few counts of this clone. The V and J genes are TRBV7-2 and TRBJ2-3, with 7 bases lining up with TRBD2. The germline gives CDR1 SGHTA, CDR2 FQGNSA. Trimming cost V 3 bases and J 6 bases; bases outside gene matches: 3. This CDR3 has 13 residues. The CDR3: CASSFPGGDTQYF. The CDR3 DNA is TGTGCCAGCAGCTTCCCCGGGGGGGATACGCAGTATTTT.

This chain links TRBV7-3 with TRBJ2-1; the match to TRBD2 covers 8 bases. V trimming: 5 bases; J trimming: 4 bases; junction bases outside the gene matches: 7. Germline assignment: CDR1 SGHTA and CDR2 FQGTGA. The CDR3 contains 15 residues. The CDR3 region is CASSPGTSRYNEQFF. The CDR3 DNA reads TGTGCCAGCAGCCCCGGGACTAGTCGTTACAATGAGCAGTTCTTC.

DNA for the CDR3: TGTGCCATCAGTGTAGGGGGCAGTCGAAATACGCAGTATTTT. Amino acids: CAISVGGSRNTQYF. This chain uses TRBV10-3 with TRBJ2-3; 7 bases are a match to TRBD1. The CDR3 has 14 amino acids. V shed 4 bases and J 7 bases; nucleotides not matched to a gene: 8. The germline V gene has CDR1 ENHRY and CDR2 SYGVKD.

The chain joins TRBV29-1 to TRBJ2-3; D not resolved. The CDR3 has 12 amino acids. Germline V gene data show CDR1 as SQVTM and CDR2 as ANQGSEA. The germline V and J ends were trimmed by 3 bases and 2 bases, with 6 bases remaining between them. CDR3 DNA: TGCAGCGTTGAGATTGCCACAGATACGCAGTATTTT. Translation: CSVEIATDTQYF.

This chain uses TRBV5-4 with TRBJ2-7, with 15 bases aligning to TRBD2. Germline V gene lookup returns CDR1 SGHNT and CDR2 YYREEE (reference sequence). Trimming at V came to 2 bases and at J to 4 bases, leaving 4 bases not matched to a gene. This CDR3 is 16 amino acids long. CDR3 residues: CASSLPGLAGGYEQYF. CDR3 coding DNA: TGTGCCAGCAGCTTACCGGGACTAGCGGGAGGTTACGAGCAGTACTTC.

The chain links TRBV4-1 to TRBJ1-5; 11 bases line up with TRBD1. After removal of 3 bases from V and 5 bases from J, the junction contained 9 bases not matched to a gene. The CDR3 has 17 amino acids. Germline V gene sequence: CDR1 MGHRA, CDR2 YSYEKL. DNA of the CDR3: TGCGCCAGCAGCCAGAGCCACGGACAGGGGGCTGATCAGCCCCAGCATTTT. Translation: CASSQSHGQGADQPQHF.

This clone is a singleton in its sample. CDR3 sequence: CASSLTGLAVYNEQFF. For the CDR3, the DNA is TGCGCCAGCAGCTTGACTGGACTAGCGGTTTACAATGAGCAGTTCTTC. V gene TRBV5-1 combines with J gene TRBJ2-1; 10 bases line up with TRBD2. J lost 4 bases, V lost 1 base, and 5 bases had no gene match. Germline loops: CDR1 SGHRS, CDR2 YFSETQ. This CDR3 contains 16 residues.

In this sample, this clone turned up once. The chain employs TRBV10-1 and TRBJ2-5; possible D gene TRBD2, 5 bases. V lost 7 bases and J 5 bases, leaving 14 bases between the germline ends. The germline V gene has CDR1 WNHNN and CDR2 SYGVQD (reference sequence). The CDR3 is 13 amino acids. The CDR3 here is CASKLKEEETQYF. DNA for the CDR3: TGCGCCAGCAAGTTGAAGGAGGAGGAGACCCAGTACTTC.